These 16 T cell receptor beta chains were sequenced from one sample in a study of monozygotic twins with inflammatory bowel disease. TCRdb reprocessed the 5' RACE reads and reports one entry per CDR3 protein, with no DNA. Its listing shows 300,000 to 450,000 distinct CDR3 sequences. Material: blood. These receptor sequences come from a human donor with ulcerative colitis or Crohn's disease, or a healthy co-twin of an affected twin (not recorded which).

V gene TRBV7-2 combines with J gene TRBJ2-2; the TCRdb call, TRBD1, lacks DNA for checking. This CDR3 comprises 14 residues. CDR1 and CDR2 (germline): SGHTA, FQGNSA. The CDR3 loop is CASSPRQGSGELFF.

The chain has TRBV20-1 and TRBJ2-6. The CDR3 totals 14 residues. Germline loops: CDR1 DFQATT, CDR2 SNEGSKA (reference sequence). The CDR3 loop reads CSARRGAGANVLTF.

The genes are TRBV19 and TRBJ1-6. The CDR3 has 15 residues. Germline CDR1 LNHDA, CDR2 SQIVND (reference sequence). CDR3 sequence reads: CASSIDGRSNSPLHF. The full variable domain, with the rest looked up from reference TRBV19 and TRBJ1-6, is DGGITQSPKYLFRKEGQNVTLSCEQNLNHDAMYWYRQDPGQGLRLIYYSQIVNDFQKGDIAEGYSVSREKKESFPLTVTSAQKNPTAFYLCASSIDGRSNSPLHFGNGTRLTVT.

The J gene is TRBJ2-5, the V gene TRBV4-3; TCRdb picks TRBD1, but there is no DNA to check that call. The V gene's germline CDR1 is LGHNA and CDR2 YSLEER. The CDR3 is 16 amino acids. CDR3 loop: CASSQDGGPSQETQYF.

The CDR3 is CASSRRPNEQFF. V is TRBV6-5 and J is TRBJ2-1. There are 12 residues in the CDR3. The germline V gene encodes CDR1 MNHEY and CDR2 SVGAGI.

Here the CDR3 reads CASSYSYTSGVSDTQYF. The chain has TRBV6-5 and TRBJ2-3; TCRdb's D call of TRBD2 is untestable without DNA. This CDR3 spans 17 amino acids. CDR1 is MNHEY, CDR2 SVGAGI, per germline.

The V gene is TRBV5-1, the J gene TRBJ2-1. Germline values: CDR1 SGHRS, CDR2 YFSETQ. This CDR3 spans 15 amino acids. The CDR3 protein is CASSLEMAVYNEQFF.

This chain connects TRBV6-1 to TRBJ2-5; TCRdb calls TRBD1, which cannot be checked without DNA. Per the germline V gene, CDR1 is MNHNS and CDR2 is SASEGT. This CDR3 region has 14 residues. CDR3 protein: CASSLGAGVMTQYF.

The gene calls are TRBV5-1 and TRBJ2-3; no DNA is available, so the TRBD1 call from TCRdb remains unchecked. This CDR3 is built from 20 residues. The germline gives CDR1 SGHRS, CDR2 YFSETQ. CDR3 region: CASSGDRGGGPTAATDTQYF.

The CDR3 reads CSARGGADTEAFF. The V gene is TRBV20-1, the J gene TRBJ1-1; TCRdb's D gene call, TRBD1, goes unchecked for lack of DNA. Looked up from germline, CDR1 is DFQATT and CDR2 is SNEGSKA (reference sequence). The CDR3 consists of 13 residues.

J is TRBJ2-2 and V is TRBV25-1; TCRdb reports TRBD2, a call that lacks DNA to check it against. Per germline, CDR1 MGHDK and CDR2 SYGVNS. The CDR3 has 16 residues. CDR3 residues: CASRKRGLANTGELFF.

The gene calls are TRBV28 and TRBJ1-2; the D call of TRBD1 rests on TCRdb alone, since no DNA is present to check it. The CDR3 is 14 residues long. CDR1 MDHEN and CDR2 SYDVKM come from the germline V gene. This chain's CDR3 is CASSEFDSYYGYTF.

This chain connects TRBV7-9 to TRBJ2-7; with no DNA, the TCRdb D assignment of TRBD1 cannot be verified. The CDR3 consists of 15 residues. Germline V CDR1 and CDR2: SEHNR, FQNEAQ (reference sequence). The CDR3 sequence is CASSPRTGDNYEQYF.

The rearrangement links TRBV10-3 to TRBJ2-3; as DNA is missing, the TRBD1 call by TCRdb cannot be tested. The CDR3 runs 17 residues. Germline V gene sequence: CDR1 ENHRY, CDR2 SYGVKD. The CDR3 spells CAISESMGTGASDTQYF.

The genes are TRBV12-3 or TRBV12-4 and TRBJ2-5. This CDR3 is 14 amino acids long. The chain's CDR3 is CASSFNPIWETQYF.

The rearrangement joins TRBV6-5 to TRBJ2-1. The CDR3 spans 15 residues. Germline assignment: CDR1 MNHEY and CDR2 SVGAGI. The CDR3 region is CASSYDPVGGGEQFF.